Sequencing of this T cell receptor (beta chain) was carried out in a study of T cells after yellow fever vaccination. Study at large: The fractions with low cell numbers were processed using SMART-Seq v4 Ultra Low Input.

The germline gives CDR1 SGHAT, CDR2 FQNNGV. This CDR3 contains 13 residues. V was clipped by 5 bases and J by 6 bases, with 14 bases between them. This clonotype was found a few times. 5'RACE template switching generated TCR cDNA, adding a universal primer site and UMIs. TCRdb re-called the 5' RACE reads with MiXCR, one entry per CDR3 protein. Among about 320,000 distinct CDR3 sequences listed, 9.5% to 12% were seen once. The chain joins TRBV11-2 to TRBJ2-7; possible D gene TRBD2, 6 bases. The source of this sequence is a man between 18 and 29 years old who received the YFV17D yellow fever vaccine. The sequences come from CD4+ T cells sorted from PBMCs, collected 45 days after the yellow fever booster vaccination. The CDR3 DNA is TGTGCCAGCAGCATCCGCGGGGATGGCGAGCAGTACTTC. This codes for CASSIRGDGEQYF.